The next 10 T cell receptor beta chains were all read from a single sample in a study of blood T cell repertoires in COVID-19. The table came from immunoSEQ multiplex PCR; TCRdb's copy has only in-frame clones and leaves some out. Among more than 80,000 clones listed, approximately 88% were seen once. Input material: peripheral blood. The receptors were sampled from a woman aged 55-69 years with COVID-19, enrolled during active disease.

This sequence joins TRBV6-5 and TRBJ1-6; 7 bases fit TRBD1. With V trimmed by 2 bases and J by 14 bases, 3 bases remained unmatched. This CDR3 comprises 12 residues. CDR1 and CDR2 from the germline V gene are MNHEY and SVGAGI. The CDR3 DNA sequence: TGTGCCAGCAGTTACGACAGGGCGGCCCTCCACTTT. Protein: CASSYDRAALHF.

This clone was counted a single time. The rearrangement uses TRBV2 and TRBJ1-4; TRBD1 agrees at 9 bases. Unmatched junction bases numbered 8, after V lost 7 bases and J lost 5 bases. Germline CDR1 and CDR2: SNHLY and FYNNEI. The CDR3 is 15 residues long. DNA for the CDR3: TGTGCCAGCACCCCCTCCGGGACAGGGAATGAAAAACTGTTTTTT. Translated: CASTPSGTGNEKLFF.

The chain couples TRBV3-1 (or the pseudogene TRBV3-2) to TRBJ2-3; D possibly corresponds to TRBD2 (5 bases). Trimming removed 0 bases at V and 1 base at J, with 11 bases between. Germline CDR1 reads LGHDT; CDR2 reads YNNKEL (reference sequence). There are 16 residues in the CDR3. CDR3 protein: CASSQERVAGTDTQYF. CDR3 in DNA: TGTGCCAGCAGCCAAGAGCGGGTTGCAGGCACAGATACGCAGTATTTT.

The rearrangement joins TRBV7-9 to TRBJ1-4; D is undetermined. CDR1 is SEHNR, CDR2 FQNEAQ, per germline (reference sequence). The V end was cut by 1 base, the J end by 5 bases, with 17 bases between. This CDR3 region has 17 residues. CDR3 loop: CASSLGTLGEVNEKLFF. CDR3 DNA sequence: TGTGCCAGCAGCTTAGGGACCCTGGGAGAGGTGAATGAAAAACTGTTTTTT.

Concerning this clone: The same CDR3 is also encoded by other DNA sequences in this sample. The chain uses TRBV18 and TRBJ1-5; weak D call: TRBD1 (6 bases). The CDR3 spans 13 residues. The V and J ends lost 2 bases and 5 bases respectively, with 7 bases between them. Germline V lookup: CDR1 KGHSH, CDR2 LQKENI. The CDR3 sequence is CASSPGGDQPQHF. CDR3 in DNA: TGTGCCAGCTCACCAGGGGGCGATCAGCCCCAGCATTTT.

The chain combines TRBV5-1 with TRBJ2-2; maybe TRBD1 (7 bases). Germline CDR1 is SGHRS and CDR2 is YFSETQ. Trimming left V 4 bases short and J 1 base short, with 11 bases between. This CDR3 region has 15 residues. The CDR3 region has the DNA TGCGCCAGCAGCGGAGGGACAGAGAACACCGGGGAGCTGTTTTTT. This gives the protein CASSGGTENTGELFF.

The chain links TRBV7-3 to TRBJ2-1; perhaps TRBD2 as D (5 bases). Germline V CDR1 and CDR2: SGHTA, FQGTGA. V lost 4 bases, J lost 12 bases, and 13 bases lay in between. The CDR3 runs 12 residues. The chain's CDR3 is CASSSTGSGQFF. As DNA, the CDR3 is TGTGCCAGCAGCTCGACGGGATCAGGGCAGTTCTTC.

The chain couples TRBV25-1 to TRBJ1-3; perhaps TRBD1 as D (5 bases). The length of the CDR3 is 12 residues. CDR1 MGHDK and CDR2 SYGVNS come from the germline V gene. The V and J ends lost 6 bases and 7 bases respectively, with 10 bases between them. CDR3 DNA sequence: TGTGCCAGCAGCTTACAGGAGAACACCATATATTTT. It translates to CASSLQENTIYF.

The V gene is TRBV3-1 (or the pseudogene TRBV3-2), the J gene TRBJ2-7; tentative D call: TRBD1 (6 bases). CDR3 size: 14 residues. Germline lookup yields CDR1 LGHDT and CDR2 YNNKEL (reference sequence). The CDR3 spells CVLMPGHLCYEQYF. The CDR3 bases are TGTGTCCTAATGCCGGGACACCTTTGCTACGAGCAGTACTTC.

The rearrangement links TRBV5-6 to TRBJ2-2; the D gene is possibly TRBD1 (5 bases). The germline CDR1 and CDR2 sequences are SGHDT and YYEEEE. The CDR3 contains 14 residues. V was shortened by 1 base and J by 5 bases, with 9 bases between the two germline ends. In nucleotides, the CDR3 is TGTGCCAGCAGCTTGTGGGGCTGGACCGGGGAGCTGTTTTTT. Translated, it gives CASSLWGWTGELFF. The complete variable domain, with remaining parts taken from reference TRBV5-6 and TRBJ2-2, reads DAGVTQSPTHLIKTRGQQVTLRCSPKSGHDTVSWYQQALGQGPQFIFQYYEEEERQRGNFPDRFSGHQFPNYSSELNVNALLLGDSALYLCASSLWGWTGELFFGEGSRLTVL.